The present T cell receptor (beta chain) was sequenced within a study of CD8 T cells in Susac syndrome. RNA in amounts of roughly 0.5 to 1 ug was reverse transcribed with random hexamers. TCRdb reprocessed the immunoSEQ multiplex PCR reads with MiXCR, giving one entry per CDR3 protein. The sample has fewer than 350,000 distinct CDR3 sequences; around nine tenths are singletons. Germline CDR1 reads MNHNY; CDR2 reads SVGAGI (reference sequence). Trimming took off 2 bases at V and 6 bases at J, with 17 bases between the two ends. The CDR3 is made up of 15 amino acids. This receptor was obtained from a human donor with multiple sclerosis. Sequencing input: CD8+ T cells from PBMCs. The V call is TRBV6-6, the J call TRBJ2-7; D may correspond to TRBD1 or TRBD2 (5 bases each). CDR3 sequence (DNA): TGTGCCAGCAGTTACAACACTCTGGGGGTAGGCGAGCAGTACTTC. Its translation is CASSYNTLGVGEQYF.